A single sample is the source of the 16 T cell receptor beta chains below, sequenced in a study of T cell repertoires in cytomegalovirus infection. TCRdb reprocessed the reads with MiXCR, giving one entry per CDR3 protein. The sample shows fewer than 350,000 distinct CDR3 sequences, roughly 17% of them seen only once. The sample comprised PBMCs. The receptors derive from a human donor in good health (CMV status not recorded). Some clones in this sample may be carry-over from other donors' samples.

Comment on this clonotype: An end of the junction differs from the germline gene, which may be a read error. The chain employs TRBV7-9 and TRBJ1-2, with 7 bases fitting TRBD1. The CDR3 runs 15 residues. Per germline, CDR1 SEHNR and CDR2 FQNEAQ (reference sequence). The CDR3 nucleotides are TGTGCCAGCAGCCTAGCAACAGGGGTCGTCTATGGCTACACCTTC. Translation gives CASSLATGVVYGYTF.

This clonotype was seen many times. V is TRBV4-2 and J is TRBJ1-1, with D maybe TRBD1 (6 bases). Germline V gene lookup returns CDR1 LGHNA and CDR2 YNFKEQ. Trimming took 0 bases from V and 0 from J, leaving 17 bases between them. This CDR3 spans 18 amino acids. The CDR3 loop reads CASSQDLPTGAMNTEAFF. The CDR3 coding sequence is TGTGCCAGCAGCCAAGATCTTCCGACAGGAGCCATGAACACTGAAGCTTTCTTT.

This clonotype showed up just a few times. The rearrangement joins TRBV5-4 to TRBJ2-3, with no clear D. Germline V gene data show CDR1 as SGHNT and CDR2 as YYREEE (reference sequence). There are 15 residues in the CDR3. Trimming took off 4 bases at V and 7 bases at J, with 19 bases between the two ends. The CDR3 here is CASSPLKLEGNTQYF. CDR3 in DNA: TGTGCCAGCAGCCCCCTCAAGTTAGAAGGGAATACGCAGTATTTT.

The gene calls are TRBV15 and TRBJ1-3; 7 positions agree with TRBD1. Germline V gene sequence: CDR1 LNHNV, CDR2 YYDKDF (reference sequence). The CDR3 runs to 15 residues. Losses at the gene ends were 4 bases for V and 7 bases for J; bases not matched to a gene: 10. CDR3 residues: CATSNDRVRGNTIYF. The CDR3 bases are TGTGCCACCAGCAACGACAGGGTTAGAGGCAACACCATATATTTT.

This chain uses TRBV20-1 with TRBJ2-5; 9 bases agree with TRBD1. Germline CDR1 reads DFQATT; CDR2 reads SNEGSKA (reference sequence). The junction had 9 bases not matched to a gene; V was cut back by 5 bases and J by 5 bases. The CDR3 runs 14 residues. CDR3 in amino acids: CSALMPDRGETQYF. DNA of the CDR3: TGCAGTGCTCTGATGCCCGACAGGGGGGAGACCCAGTACTTC.

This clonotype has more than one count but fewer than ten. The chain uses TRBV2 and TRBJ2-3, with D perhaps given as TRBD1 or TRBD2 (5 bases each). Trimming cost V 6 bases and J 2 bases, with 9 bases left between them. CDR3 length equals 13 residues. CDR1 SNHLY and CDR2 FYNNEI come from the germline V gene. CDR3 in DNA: TGTGCCAGCAGGACGGGACCCACAGATACGCAGTATTTT. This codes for CASRTGPTDTQYF.

This chain's CDR3 is CASRGVQGASEQFF. The CDR3 DNA sequence: TGTGCCAGCAGGGGGGTACAGGGGGCAAGTGAGCAGTTCTTC. The rearrangement uses TRBV12-3 or TRBV12-4 and TRBJ2-1; 9 nucleotides align to TRBD1. The CDR3 is made up of 14 amino acids. V dropped 6 bases and J dropped 9; count of bases not matched to a gene: 9.

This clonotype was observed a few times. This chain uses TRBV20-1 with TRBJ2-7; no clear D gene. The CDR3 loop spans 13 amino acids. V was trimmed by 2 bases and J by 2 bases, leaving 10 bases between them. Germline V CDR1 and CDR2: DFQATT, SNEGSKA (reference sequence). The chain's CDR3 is CSARSERAYEQYF. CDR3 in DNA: TGCAGTGCTAGAAGTGAGAGAGCCTACGAGCAGTACTTC.

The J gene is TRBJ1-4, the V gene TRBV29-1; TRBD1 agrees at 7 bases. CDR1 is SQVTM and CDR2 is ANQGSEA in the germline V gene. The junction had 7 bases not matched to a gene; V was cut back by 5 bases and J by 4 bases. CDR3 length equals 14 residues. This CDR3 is CSVSRSGGNEKLFF. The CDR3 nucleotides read TGCAGCGTTTCCAGGTCAGGGGGTAATGAAAAACTGTTTTTT.

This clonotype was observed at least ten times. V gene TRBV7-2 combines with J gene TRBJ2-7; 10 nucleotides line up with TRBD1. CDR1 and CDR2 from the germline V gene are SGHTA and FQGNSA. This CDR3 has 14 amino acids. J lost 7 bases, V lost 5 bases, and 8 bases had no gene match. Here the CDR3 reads CASSADRGPREQYF. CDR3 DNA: TGTGCCAGCAGCGCAGACAGGGGGCCACGAGAGCAGTACTTC.

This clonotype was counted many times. The CDR3 DNA sequence: TGTGCCAGTGGGGGGGAGCAAGTCGCCGGGGAGCTGTTTTTT. The encoded protein is CASGGEQVAGELFF. The rearrangement joins TRBV12-3 or TRBV12-4 to TRBJ2-2; 7 bases map to TRBD2. The CDR3 runs 14 residues. V dropped 9 bases and J dropped 6; count of bases not matched to a gene: 10.

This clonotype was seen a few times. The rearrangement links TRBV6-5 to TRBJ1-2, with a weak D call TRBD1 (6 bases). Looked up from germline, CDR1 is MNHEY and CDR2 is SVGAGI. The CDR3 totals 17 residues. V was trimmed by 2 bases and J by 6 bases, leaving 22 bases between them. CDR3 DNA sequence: TGTGCCAGCAGTTACCGCCCGACAGGTCTAAAGGAGGATGGCTACACCTTC. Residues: CASSYRPTGLKEDGYTF.

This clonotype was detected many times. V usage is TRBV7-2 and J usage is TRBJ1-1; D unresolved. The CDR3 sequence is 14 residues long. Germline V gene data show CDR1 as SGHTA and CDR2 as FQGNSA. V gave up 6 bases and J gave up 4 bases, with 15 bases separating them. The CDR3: CASSFSPQGTEAFF. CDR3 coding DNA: TGTGCCAGCAGTTTCTCACCTCAAGGCACTGAAGCTTTCTTT.

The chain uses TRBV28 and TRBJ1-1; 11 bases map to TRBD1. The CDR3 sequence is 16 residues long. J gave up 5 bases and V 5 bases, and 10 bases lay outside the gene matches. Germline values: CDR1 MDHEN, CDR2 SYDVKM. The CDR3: CASSPGTGGWSTEAFF. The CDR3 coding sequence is TGTGCCAGCAGTCCCGGGACAGGGGGGTGGTCTACTGAAGCTTTCTTT.

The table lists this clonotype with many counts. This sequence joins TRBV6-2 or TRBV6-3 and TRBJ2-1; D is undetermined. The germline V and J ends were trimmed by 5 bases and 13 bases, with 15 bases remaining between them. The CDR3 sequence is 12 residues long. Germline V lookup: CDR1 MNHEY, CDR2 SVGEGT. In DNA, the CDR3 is TGTGCCAGCAGTCACGGAGAGGCCCCTCAGTTCTTC. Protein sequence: CASSHGEAPQFF.

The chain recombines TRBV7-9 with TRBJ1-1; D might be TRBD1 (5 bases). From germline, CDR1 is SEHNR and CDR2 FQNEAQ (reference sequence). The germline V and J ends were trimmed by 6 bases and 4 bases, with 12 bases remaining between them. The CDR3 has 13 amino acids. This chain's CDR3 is CASRSEGSTEAFF. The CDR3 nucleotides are TGTGCCAGCAGGTCGGAGGGGAGCACTGAAGCTTTCTTT.